The 27 T cell receptor beta chains below come from one sample, sequenced in a study of blood T cell repertoires in COVID-19. The data were produced by immunoSEQ multiplex PCR, yet TCRdb's version contains in-frame clones alone and is incomplete. The table lists 100,000 to 150,000 clones, around 84% of them singletons, with roughly 3.9% in the top ten. The sequencing sample was made of PBMCs or T cells enriched from blood (not recorded which). These receptors were collected from a woman aged 25 to 39 who had recovered from COVID-19.

This chain uses TRBV20-1 with TRBJ1-1, with D possibly being TRBD1 (5 bases). The germline CDR1 and CDR2 sequences are DFQATT and SNEGSKA (reference sequence). The CDR3 spans 11 residues. The V end lost 5 bases, the J end lost 5 bases, and 9 bases lay between the germline ends. CDR3 amino acids: CSAVGETEAFF. CDR3 bases: TGCAGTGCTGTAGGGGAAACTGAAGCTTTCTTT.

The V gene is TRBV9, the J gene TRBJ2-2; D is possibly TRBD2 (6 bases). The germline V gene has CDR1 SGDLS and CDR2 YYNGEE. The germline V and J ends were trimmed by 2 bases and 7 bases, with 15 bases remaining between them. CDR3 length: 15 amino acids. The CDR3 nucleotides are TGTGCCAGCAGCGTTGGAGGGAGTAGTTACGGGGAGCTGTTTTTT. Translated: CASSVGGSSYGELFF.

The chain has TRBV5-6 and TRBJ2-2, with a weak D call TRBD1 (5 bases). The CDR3 length is 13 residues. Germline lookup yields CDR1 SGHDT and CDR2 YYEEEE. V was trimmed by 4 bases and J by 7 bases, leaving 11 bases between them. CDR3 protein: CASSPTGYGELFF. The CDR3 region has the DNA TGTGCCAGCAGCCCAACAGGCTACGGGGAGCTGTTTTTT. The whole variable domain, filled in from reference TRBV5-6 and TRBJ2-2, reads DAGVTQSPTHLIKTRGQQVTLRCSPKSGHDTVSWYQQALGQGPQFIFQYYEEEERQRGNFPDRFSGHQFPNYSSELNVNALLLGDSALYLCASSPTGYGELFFGEGSRLTVL.

The chain uses TRBV21-1 and TRBJ2-1; the D call of TRBD2 is as the table states it, not checked on the DNA. TRBV21-1 is an annotated pseudogene. The CDR3 totals 22 residues. DNA for the CDR3: TGTGCCAGCAGCAAAGGCGGAATCGGGACTAGCGGGAAACATAAATCCTACAATGAGCAGTTCTTC. Residues: CASSKGGIGTSGKHKSYNEQFF.

The V gene is TRBV6-5, the J gene TRBJ1-2; D is unclear. V lost 2 bases to trimming and J lost 8 bases, with 12 bases between them. The CDR3 has 13 residues. Germline values: CDR1 MNHEY, CDR2 SVGAGI. The CDR3 DNA is TGTGCCAGCAGTTACGGCCCTTACGAAGGCTACACCTTC. Its translation is CASSYGPYEGYTF.

Comment on this clone: Distinct nucleotide sequences in the sample also encode this CDR3. This sequence joins TRBV11-3 and TRBJ2-3; D is possibly TRBD2 (5 bases). CDR1 SGHNT and CDR2 YENEEA come from the germline V gene. The CDR3 has 14 amino acids. V dropped 1 base and J dropped 3 bases, with 8 bases sitting between them. The CDR3 spells CASSLGRATDTQYF. For the CDR3, the DNA is TGTGCCAGCAGCTTAGGGCGGGCGACAGATACGCAGTATTTT.

V gene TRBV3-1 (or the pseudogene TRBV3-2) combines with J gene TRBJ1-6; TRBD1 aligns across 8 bases. The V gene end was trimmed by 1 base and the J gene end by 10 bases; junction bases not matched to a gene: 9. Germline CDR1 reads LGHDT; CDR2 reads YNNKEL (reference sequence). The CDR3 has 16 amino acids. The CDR3, as DNA: TGTGCCAGCAGCCAAGTCCCAGGGGGCTTAAGATCACCCCTCCACTTT. Encoded protein: CASSQVPGGLRSPLHF.

In regard to this clone: An end of the junction does not agree with germline; a read error may underlie this. The chain joins TRBV5-1 to TRBJ2-3, with D possibly matching TRBD2 (6 bases). Germline assignment: CDR1 SGHRS and CDR2 YFSETQ. CDR3 size: 14 residues. As DNA, the CDR3 is TGCGCCAGCGGCTTCGGGACTCTCACCGATACGCAGTATTTT. Amino acid sequence: CASGFGTLTDTQYF. The full variable domain, its missing parts supplied by reference TRBV5-1 and TRBJ2-3, is KAGVTQTPRYLIKTRGQQVTLSCSPISGHRSVSWYQQTPGQGLQFLFEYFSETQRNKGNFPGRFSGRQFSNSRSEMNVSTLELGDSALYLCASGFGTLTDTQYFGPGTRLTVL.

The chain uses TRBV3-1 (or the pseudogene TRBV3-2) and TRBJ2-2; 9 nucleotides line up with TRBD2. The junction had 0 bases not matched to a gene; V was cut back by 1 base and J by 0 bases. The CDR3 is made up of 16 amino acids. Germline V gene data show CDR1 as LGHDT and CDR2 as YNNKEL (reference sequence). The CDR3 DNA reads TGTGCCAGCAGCCAAGGACTAGCGGCGAACACCGGGGAGCTGTTTTTT. It is translated as CASSQGLAANTGELFF.

This chain uses TRBV2 with TRBJ2-3; 10 positions agree with TRBD1. CDR3 length equals 15 residues. The germline V gene has CDR1 SNHLY and CDR2 FYNNEI. The V gene end was trimmed by 7 bases and the J gene end by 1 base; junction bases not matched to a gene: 5. In nucleotides, the CDR3 is TGTGCCAGCAACCGGGACAGGGGTGGCACAGATACGCAGTATTTT. Amino acid sequence: CASNRDRGGTDTQYF.

The V gene is TRBV7-8, the J gene TRBJ2-7, with D possibly TRBD1 on 5 matching bases. Germline assignment: CDR1 SGHVS and CDR2 FQNEAQ. The CDR3 runs to 13 residues. V lost 0 bases to trimming and J lost 8 bases, with 11 bases between them. CDR3: CASSLADSFQQYF. The CDR3 bases are TGTGCCAGCAGCTTAGCCGACAGTTTTCAGCAGTACTTC. Drawing the rest from reference TRBV7-8 and TRBJ2-7, the complete variable domain is GAGVSQSPRYKVAKRGQDVALRCDPISGHVSLFWYQQALGQGPEFLTYFQNEAQLDKSGLPSDRFFAERPEGSVSTLKIQRTQQEDSAVYLCASSLADSFQQYFGPGTRLTVT.

This clone has more than one count but fewer than ten. The chain uses TRBV19 and TRBJ1-1; D is uncertain. The CDR3 runs 14 residues. CDR1 is LNHDA, CDR2 SQIVND, per germline (reference sequence). The ends were cut back, 3 bases at V and 1 base at J, with 9 bases in the middle. In DNA, the CDR3 is TGTGCCAGTAGTATTACTACAAAGAACACTGAAGCTTTCTTT. It encodes CASSITTKNTEAFF.

The chain recombines TRBV30 with TRBJ2-1, with 9 nucleotides matching TRBD2. V dropped 3 bases and J dropped 4; count of bases not matched to a gene: 7. Germline assignment: CDR1 GTSNPN and CDR2 SVGIG (reference sequence). This CDR3 spans 15 amino acids. CDR3 coding DNA: TGTGCCTGGAGGCTATGGGCGGGAGGGTACAATGAGCAGTTCTTC. This sequence encodes CAWRLWAGGYNEQFF.

CDR3 protein: CASSELVRTDSYEQYF. DNA of the CDR3: TGTGCCAGCAGTGAATTAGTCAGGACTGATTCCTACGAGCAGTACTTC. The V call is TRBV25-1, the J call TRBJ2-7, with D maybe TRBD2 (5 bases). CDR3 length: 16 residues. Per germline, CDR1 MGHDK and CDR2 SYGVNS. The V end was cut by 1 base, the J end by 1 base, with 14 bases between.

This clone was found a few times. The chain uses TRBV11-3 and TRBJ2-6; D may be TRBD1 (6 bases). The CDR3 is 17 amino acids. The ends were cut back, 0 bases at V and 0 bases at J, with 9 bases in the middle. Germline V gene lookup returns CDR1 SGHNT and CDR2 YENEEA. DNA of the CDR3: TGTGCCAGCAGCTTAGATGAAGGGGGCTCTGGGGCCAACGTCCTGACTTTC. This encodes CASSLDEGGSGANVLTF. Complete variable domain (other parts from reference TRBV11-3 and TRBJ2-6): EAGVVQSPRYKIIEKKQPVAFWCNPISGHNTLYWYLQNLGQGPELLIRYENEEAVDDSQLPKDRFSAERLKGVDSTLKIQPAELGDSAVYLCASSLDEGGSGANVLTFGAGSRLTVL.

V gene TRBV28 combines with J gene TRBJ2-3, with D uncertain. The CDR3 spans 12 residues. Trimming left V 6 bases short and J 6 bases short, with 10 bases between. Germline CDR1 MDHEN, CDR2 SYDVKM. CDR3 sequence: CASSPLRDTQYF. In DNA, the CDR3 is TGTGCCAGCAGCCCCCTACGCGATACGCAGTATTTT.

The V and J genes are TRBV20-1 and TRBJ1-2; unclear D gene. V was pared by 3 bases and J by 8 bases, with 13 bases between. Germline V lookup: CDR1 DFQATT, CDR2 SNEGSKA (reference sequence). This CDR3 comprises 12 residues. CDR3 coding DNA: TGCAGTGCTAGTGCCGGGATCGGCGGCTACACCTTC. Its translation: CSASAGIGGYTF.

The V gene is TRBV18, the J gene TRBJ1-1, with unresolved D. Germline loops: CDR1 KGHSH, CDR2 LQKENI. The CDR3 is 15 amino acids. Trimming cost V 3 bases and J 1 base, with 12 bases left between them. The CDR3 reads CASSPQKTKNTEAFF. The CDR3 coding sequence is TGTGCCAGCTCACCCCAGAAAACCAAGAACACTGAAGCTTTCTTT.

V usage is TRBV4-2 and J usage is TRBJ1-2, with 10 nucleotides matching TRBD1. CDR1 is LGHNA and CDR2 is YNFKEQ in the germline V gene. Germline trimming cut 3 bases from V and 8 bases from J; bases unmatched to any gene: 9. The CDR3 loop spans 15 amino acids. CDR3 sequence reads: CASSQGQGSNGGYTF. In DNA form, the CDR3 reads TGTGCCAGCAGCCAGGGACAGGGGTCTAACGGAGGCTACACCTTC.

The chain links TRBV29-1 to TRBJ2-3, with D possibly matching TRBD1 (5 bases). CDR3 length: 11 amino acids. Germline V gives CDR1 SQVTM, CDR2 ANQGSEA. The V gene lost 8 bases and the J gene lost 3 bases, with 9 bases spanning the gap. The CDR3 DNA follows: TGCAGCCTCCAGGGAACAGATACGCAGTATTTT. Protein product: CSLQGTDTQYF.

This clone came up once. The chain employs TRBV3-1 (or the pseudogene TRBV3-2) and TRBJ2-5; 9 nucleotides agree with TRBD1. Germline values: CDR1 LGHDT, CDR2 YNNKEL (reference sequence). This CDR3 spans 17 amino acids. The V and J ends lost 0 bases and 2 bases, in that order; junction bases with no gene match: 7. The CDR3 DNA reads as TGTGCCAGCAGCCAAGAATTGGTGGGGACAGGGCAAGAGACCCAGTACTTC. Residues: CASSQELVGTGQETQYF.

This chain links TRBV28 with TRBJ2-7; 11 bases are a match to TRBD2. This CDR3 has 15 amino acids. Germline trimming cut 2 bases from V and 4 bases from J; bases unmatched to any gene: 4. Germline CDR1 and CDR2: MDHEN and SYDVKM. The CDR3: CASSLRLAGKYEQYF. The CDR3 nucleotides are TGTGCCAGCAGTTTAAGACTAGCGGGAAAGTACGAGCAGTACTTC.

Only a few counts were recorded for this clone. The chain has TRBV30 and TRBJ2-6; no clear D gene. The CDR3 is made up of 13 amino acids. V was clipped by 2 bases and J by 1 base, with 3 bases between them. Germline V CDR1 and CDR2: GTSNPN, SVGIG (reference sequence). Written as DNA, the CDR3 is TGTGCCTGGAGTCGGTCTGGGGCCAACGTCCTGACTTTC. It translates to CAWSRSGANVLTF.

V and J are TRBV27 and TRBJ1-4; possible D gene TRBD1, 5 bases. This CDR3 has 17 amino acids. Trimming took off 6 bases at V and 3 bases at J, with 20 bases between the two ends. Germline-derived CDR1 and CDR2 are MNHEY and SMNVEV (reference sequence). CDR3 DNA: TGTGCCAGCAGAGGTAGGGGCAGGGTTGTTTCTAATGAAAAACTGTTTTTT. Translation gives CASRGRGRVVSNEKLFF.

This rearrangement joins TRBV6-5 to TRBJ2-7, with 7 bases matching TRBD2. Per germline, CDR1 MNHEY and CDR2 SVGAGI. The CDR3 spans 15 residues. Germline trimming cut 0 bases from V and 4 bases from J; bases unmatched to any gene: 6. The CDR3: CASSYSFASGYEQYF. DNA for the CDR3: TGTGCCAGCAGTTACTCGTTCGCTAGCGGATACGAGCAGTACTTC.

The V gene is TRBV6-5, the J gene TRBJ2-2; 12 bases are a match to TRBD2. Germline CDR1 reads MNHEY; CDR2 reads SVGAGI. The CDR3 loop spans 15 amino acids. The V and J ends lost 5 bases and 4 bases, in that order; junction bases with no gene match: 2. CDR3 sequence reads: CASSRTSGITGELFF. CDR3 in DNA: TGTGCCAGCAGTAGGACTAGCGGGATCACCGGGGAGCTGTTTTTT.

In its sample, this clone was seen once. The chain joins TRBV2 to TRBJ1-2; a weak D match, TRBD1 (6 bases). Trimming stripped 5 bases from V and 7 bases from J, with 14 bases between. CDR3 size: 13 residues. The germline V gene has CDR1 SNHLY and CDR2 FYNNEI. In DNA, the CDR3 is TGTGCCAGCAGTCTGGACAGCGTCGGTGGCTACACCTTC. Translated, it gives CASSLDSVGGYTF.